Each of the 20 T cell receptor beta chains below was sequenced from the same sample in a study of CD8+ T cells in alopecia areata listed by TCRdb under 2018. The intended sense of this specimen's time point label: around 26 weeks on oral tofacitinib. The meaning of the sample's treatment or condition label: oral pan-JAK inhibitor, 5-10 mg twice daily. The library was generated by the immunoSEQ multiplex PCR assay. To provide template for TCR sequencing, every sample had RNA extracted and reverse transcribed into cDNA. This is the immuneACCESS table as TCRdb keeps it, with only in-frame sequences that have V and J called. A part of the clones is gone; compared with another copy, unresolved V genes explain less than half, and the rest is unexplained. The table for this sample lists about 190,000 clones; roughly 60% of them were counted only once. The ten largest clones add up to about 0.94% of the sample.

The specimen was CD4+ T cells sorted from blood, collected at week 24, from a patient treated with tofacitinib. The source of these receptors is a human donor with alopecia areata.

This sequence joins TRBV15 and TRBJ1-6; maybe TRBD1 (6 bases). Germline V gene data show CDR1 as LNHNV and CDR2 as YYDKDF (reference sequence). The CDR3 is 14 amino acids. V was shortened by 1 base and J by 10 bases, with 11 bases between the two germline ends. The CDR3 spells CATSRVRGLSPLHF. DNA of the CDR3: TGTGCCACCAGCAGAGTTCGGGGGCTCTCACCCCTCCACTTT.

This clone has a single count. The chain carries TRBV5-1 and TRBJ2-7; 7 nucleotides line up with TRBD1. The ends lost 5 bases at V and 6 bases at J; junction bases unmatched: 8. Per the germline V gene, CDR1 is SGHRS and CDR2 is YFSETQ. The CDR3 spans 13 residues. The CDR3 loop is CASRGDRDREQYF. CDR3 DNA: TGCGCCAGCAGGGGCGACAGGGATCGCGAGCAGTACTTC.

This clone has more than one count but fewer than ten. The chain recombines TRBV25-1 with TRBJ2-3; D not certain. The V end lost 10 bases, the J end lost 2 bases, and 7 bases lay between the germline ends. This CDR3 is 11 amino acids long. Per the germline V gene, CDR1 is MGHDK and CDR2 is SYGVNS. CDR3 residues: CATSYTDTQYF. The DNA of the CDR3 is TGTGCCACCAGCTACACAGATACGCAGTATTTT.

This chain joins TRBV27 and TRBJ2-6, with 7 bases matching TRBD2. There are 14 residues in the CDR3. From germline, CDR1 is MNHEY and CDR2 SMNVEV (reference sequence). The trim removed 7 bases at V and 3 bases at J, leaving 3 bases unmatched. For the CDR3, the DNA is TGTGCCAGCAAGCGGGGTGGTGGGGCCAACGTCCTGACTTTC. Protein sequence: CASKRGGGANVLTF. The whole variable domain, filled in from reference TRBV27 and TRBJ2-6, reads EAQVTQNPRYLITVTGKKLTVTCSQNMNHEYMSWYRQDPGLGLRQIYYSMNVEVTDKGDVPEGYKVSRKEKRNFPLILESPSPNQTSLYFCASKRGGGANVLTFGAGSRLTVL.

The gene calls are TRBV7-2 and TRBJ1-1, with D hard to call. Germline CDR1 and CDR2: SGHTA and FQGNSA. Deletions cut 1 base from V and 12 bases from J, with 9 bases between. The CDR3 extends over 11 amino acids. The CDR3 sequence: CASSLVGKTFF. DNA of the CDR3: TGTGCCAGCAGCTTAGTTGGGAAAACTTTCTTT.

V usage is TRBV6-1 and J usage is TRBJ1-1; TRBD1 matches at 8 bases. The CDR3 loop spans 14 amino acids. Germline assignment: CDR1 MNHNS and CDR2 SASEGT. V dropped 7 bases and J dropped 0; count of bases not matched to a gene: 4. The CDR3 DNA reads TGTGCCAGCAAGGGACAGGTCATGAACACTGAAGCTTTCTTT. This gives the protein CASKGQVMNTEAFF.

The chain recombines TRBV7-2 with TRBJ1-1; 7 nucleotides agree with TRBD1. With 5 bases clipped from V and 4 bases from J, the junction kept 10 bases outside the gene matches. The length of the CDR3 is 15 residues. Germline CDR1 SGHTA, CDR2 FQGNSA. CDR3 amino acids: CASSPQQGIITEAFF. In DNA form, the CDR3 reads TGTGCCAGCAGCCCACAACAGGGGATCATCACTGAAGCTTTCTTT.

The V gene is TRBV13, the J gene TRBJ1-1; no clear D. The V end lost 2 bases, the J end lost 7 bases, and 8 bases lay between the germline ends. CDR1 PRHDT and CDR2 FYEKMQ come from the germline V gene (reference sequence). The CDR3 is made up of 12 amino acids. For the CDR3, the DNA is TGTGCCAGCAGCTTACGAGGACTTGAAGCTTTCTTT. It specifies CASSLRGLEAFF.

CDR3 protein: CASSSMGRNYEQYF. CDR3 in DNA: TGTGCCAGCAGCTCGATGGGACGGAACTACGAGCAGTACTTC. The V gene is TRBV7-2, the J gene TRBJ2-7; D is possibly TRBD1 or TRBD2 (5 bases each). From germline, CDR1 is SGHTA and CDR2 FQGNSA. The CDR3 sequence is 14 residues long. With 4 bases removed from V and 3 bases from J, the gap between germline ends came to 13 bases.

The chain carries TRBV29-1 and TRBJ2-7; a weak D match, TRBD2 (5 bases). CDR1 and CDR2 from the germline V gene are SQVTM and ANQGSEA. CDR3 length: 12 residues. The ends were cut back, 4 bases at V and 2 bases at J, with 9 bases in the middle. The CDR3 sequence: CSVGGLAYEQYF. The CDR3, as DNA: TGCAGCGTTGGAGGGCTCGCCTACGAGCAGTACTTC.

The chain employs TRBV14 and TRBJ1-2; D uncertain. The CDR3 covers 13 residues. The germline CDR1 and CDR2 sequences are SGHDN and FVKESK. V shed 0 bases and J shed 4 bases, with 6 bases lying between them. Here the CDR3 reads CASSQDRFYGYTF. CDR3 DNA sequence: TGTGCCAGCAGCCAAGATCGGTTCTATGGCTACACCTTC. The complete variable domain, with remaining parts taken from reference TRBV14 and TRBJ1-2, reads EAGVTQFPSHSVIEKGQTVTLRCDPISGHDNLYWYRRVMGKEIKFLLHFVKESKQDESGMPNNRFLAERTGGTYSTLKVQPAELEDSGVYFCASSQDRFYGYTFGSGTRLTVV.

The V call is TRBV29-1, the J call TRBJ1-1; the D is unclear. Between the trimmed V and J ends, which lost 7 bases and 0 bases, there was a span of 9 bases. Germline V lookup: CDR1 SQVTM, CDR2 ANQGSEA. This CDR3 has 12 amino acids. The CDR3 spells CSARGMNTEAFF. The DNA of the CDR3 is TGCAGCGCCCGAGGGATGAACACTGAAGCTTTCTTT.

This clone has more than one count but fewer than ten. The gene calls are TRBV10-3 and TRBJ2-7; D gene unclear. This CDR3 spans 11 amino acids. V was cut by 6 bases and J by 7 bases, with 10 bases left in between. Germline CDR1 and CDR2: ENHRY and SYGVKD. The CDR3 bases are TGTGCCATCAGCCGCTCTGGGGAGCAGTACTTC. Translation gives CAISRSGEQYF.

The table lists this clone with a few counts. This rearrangement joins TRBV6-6 to TRBJ2-7; the D gene is possibly TRBD2 (5 bases). Trimming pared 5 bases from V and 7 bases from J, leaving 12 bases between. Germline CDR1 and CDR2: MNHNY and SVGAGI (reference sequence). The CDR3 loop spans 12 amino acids. Here the CDR3 reads CASSNTGNEQYF. The CDR3 region has the DNA TGTGCCAGCAGTAATACGGGGAATGAGCAGTACTTC.

The rearrangement links TRBV27 to TRBJ2-5; D may match TRBD1 or TRBD2 (5 bases each). The CDR3 is 15 amino acids. Trimming removed 3 bases at V and 2 bases at J, with 13 bases between. The germline CDR1 and CDR2 sequences are MNHEY and SMNVEV (reference sequence). CDR3 DNA sequence: TGTGCCAGCAGTTTCAGCCGGGACCCACAAGAGACCCAGTACTTC. Amino acid sequence: CASSFSRDPQETQYF.

This clone was seen more than once but under ten times. The CDR3 DNA sequence: TGTGCCAGCAGCTTAGGGGCAGGTAGGAATGAGCAGTTCTTC. It specifies CASSLGAGRNEQFF. This chain connects TRBV7-2 to TRBJ2-1, with D uncertain. CDR1 is SGHTA and CDR2 is FQGNSA in the germline V gene. V was clipped by 1 base and J by 7 bases, with 11 bases between them. The length of the CDR3 is 14 residues.

In DNA form, the CDR3 reads TGCGCCAGCCACCGATGGGGGGGTGAGACCCAGTACTTC. Translating gives CASHRWGGETQYF. The chain joins TRBV5-1 to TRBJ2-5, with 7 bases matching TRBD2. This CDR3 has 13 residues. Germline V gene lookup returns CDR1 SGHRS and CDR2 YFSETQ. Unmatched junction bases numbered 8, after V lost 7 bases and J lost 5 bases.

The CDR3 is CASSLRTHYNEQFF. In nucleotides, the CDR3 is TGTGCCAGCAGCCTGAGGACACATTACAATGAGCAGTTCTTC. V is TRBV14 and J is TRBJ2-1, with D tentatively TRBD1 (5 bases). V lost 4 bases and J 4 bases, leaving 11 bases between the germline ends. The CDR3 is 14 residues long. Germline V gives CDR1 SGHDN, CDR2 FVKESK.

The sample holds a few counts of this clone. The chain's CDR3 is CASTGFQETQYF. The CDR3 region has the DNA TGTGCCAGCACGGGGTTCCAAGAGACCCAGTACTTC. The V gene is TRBV2, the J gene TRBJ2-5, with D possibly being TRBD2 (5 bases). Deletions cut 7 bases from V and 1 base from J, with 7 bases between. Germline lookup yields CDR1 SNHLY and CDR2 FYNNEI. The CDR3 has 12 residues. The variable domain in full, with the rest retrieved from reference TRBV2 and TRBJ2-5, is EPEVTQTPSHQVTQMGQEVILRCVPISNHLYFYWYRQILGQKVEFLVSFYNNEISEKSEIFDDQFSVERPDGSNFTLKIRSTKLEDSAMYFCASTGFQETQYFGPGTRLLVL.

This sequence joins TRBV29-1 and TRBJ1-2; TRBD1 might be the D (5 bases). V shed 5 bases and J shed 3 bases, with 13 bases lying between them. In germline, CDR1 is SQVTM, CDR2 ANQGSEA. CDR3 length: 13 amino acids. CDR3 in DNA: TGCAGCGTTCAGCGTGGAGGGGACTATGGCTACACCTTC. This sequence encodes CSVQRGGDYGYTF.